This T cell receptor beta chain was observed in a study of T cell changes during pregnancy in multiple sclerosis (dated by TCRdb to about 2019). Background on the whole study: The study examined how the T cell repertoire changed over the course of pregnancy in women with multiple sclerosis.

To prepare the library, the immunoSEQ multiplex PCR assay was applied. TCRdb took over this immuneACCESS table, retaining in-frame rearrangements with V and J assigned. Such tables are incomplete; in checked studies, under half of the missing clones stem from an unresolved V gene, and the remainder is unexplained. The sample table records about 50,000 clones; 85% to 95% of these occur just once. 0.74% of the sample belongs to the ten largest clones. As regards this clone: The clone's antigen remains unknown. No per-base quality is available; no much larger clone lies one base away.

The CDR3 spans 14 residues, from the cysteine through the phenylalanine. CDR3 DNA is the only sequence kept; it has 42 bases, read in frame from the first base. V lost 5 bases and J lost 3 bases, and the count of bases not matched to a germline gene is 6. CDR1 and CDR2 were assigned from the germline V gene as SNHLY and FYNNEI. The chain links TRBV2 with TRBJ1-2; 7 junctional bases match TRBD1. The material was CD4+ T cells from peripheral blood mononuclear cells, obtained in the third trimester of pregnancy. The receptor comes from a female donor with multiple sclerosis, enrolled in a pregnancy study. The base sequence is TGTGCCAGCAGTCCCACAGGGGCCCACTATGGCTACACCTTC. Translated, it gives CASSPTGAHYGYTF.